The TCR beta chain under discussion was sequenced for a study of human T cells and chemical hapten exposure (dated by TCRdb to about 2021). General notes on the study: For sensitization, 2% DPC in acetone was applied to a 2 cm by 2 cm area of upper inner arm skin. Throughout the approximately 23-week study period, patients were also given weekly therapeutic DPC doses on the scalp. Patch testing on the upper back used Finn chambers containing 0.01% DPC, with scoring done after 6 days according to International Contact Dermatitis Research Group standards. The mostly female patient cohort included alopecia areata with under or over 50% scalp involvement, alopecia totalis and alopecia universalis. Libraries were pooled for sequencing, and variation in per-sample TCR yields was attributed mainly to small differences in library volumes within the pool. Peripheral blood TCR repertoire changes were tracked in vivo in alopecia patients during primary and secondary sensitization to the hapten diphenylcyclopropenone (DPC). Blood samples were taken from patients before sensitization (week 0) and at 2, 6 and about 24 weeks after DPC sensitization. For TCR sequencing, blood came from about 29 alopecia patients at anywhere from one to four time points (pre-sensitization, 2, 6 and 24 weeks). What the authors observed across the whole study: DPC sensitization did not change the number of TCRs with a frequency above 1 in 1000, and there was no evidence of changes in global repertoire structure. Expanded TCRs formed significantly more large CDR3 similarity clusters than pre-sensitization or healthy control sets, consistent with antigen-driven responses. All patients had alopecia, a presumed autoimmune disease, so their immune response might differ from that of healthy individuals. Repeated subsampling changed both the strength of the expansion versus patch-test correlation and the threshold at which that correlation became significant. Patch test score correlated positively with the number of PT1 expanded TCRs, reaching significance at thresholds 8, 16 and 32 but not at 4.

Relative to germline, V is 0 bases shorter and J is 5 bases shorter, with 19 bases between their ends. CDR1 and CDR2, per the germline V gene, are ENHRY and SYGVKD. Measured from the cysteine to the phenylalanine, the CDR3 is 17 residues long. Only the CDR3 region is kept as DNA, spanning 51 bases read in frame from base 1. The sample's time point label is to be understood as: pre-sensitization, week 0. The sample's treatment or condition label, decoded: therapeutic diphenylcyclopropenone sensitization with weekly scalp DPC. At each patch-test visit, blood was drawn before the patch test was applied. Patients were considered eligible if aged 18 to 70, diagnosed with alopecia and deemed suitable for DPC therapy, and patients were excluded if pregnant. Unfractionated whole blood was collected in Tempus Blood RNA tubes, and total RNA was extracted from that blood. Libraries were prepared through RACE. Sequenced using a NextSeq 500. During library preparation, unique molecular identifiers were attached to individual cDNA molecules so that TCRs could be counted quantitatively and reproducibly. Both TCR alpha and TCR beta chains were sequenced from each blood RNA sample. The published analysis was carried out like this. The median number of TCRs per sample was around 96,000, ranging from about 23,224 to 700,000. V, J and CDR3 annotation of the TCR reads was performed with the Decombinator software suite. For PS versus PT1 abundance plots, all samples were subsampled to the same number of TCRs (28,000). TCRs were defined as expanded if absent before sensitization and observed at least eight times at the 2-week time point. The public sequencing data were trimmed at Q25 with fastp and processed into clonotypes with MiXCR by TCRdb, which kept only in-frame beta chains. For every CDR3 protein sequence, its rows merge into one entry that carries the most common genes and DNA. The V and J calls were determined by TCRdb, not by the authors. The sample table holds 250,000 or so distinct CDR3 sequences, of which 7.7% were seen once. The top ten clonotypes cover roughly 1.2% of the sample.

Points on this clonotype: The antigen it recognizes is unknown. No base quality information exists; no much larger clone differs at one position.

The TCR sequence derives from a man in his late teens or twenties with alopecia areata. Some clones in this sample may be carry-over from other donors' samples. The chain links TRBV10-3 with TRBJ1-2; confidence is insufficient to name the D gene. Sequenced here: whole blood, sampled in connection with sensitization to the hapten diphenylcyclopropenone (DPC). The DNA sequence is TGTGCCATCAGTGAGTCTAAAGGGCGCCATTCGATATATGGCTACACCTTC. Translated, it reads CAISESKGRHSIYGYTF.